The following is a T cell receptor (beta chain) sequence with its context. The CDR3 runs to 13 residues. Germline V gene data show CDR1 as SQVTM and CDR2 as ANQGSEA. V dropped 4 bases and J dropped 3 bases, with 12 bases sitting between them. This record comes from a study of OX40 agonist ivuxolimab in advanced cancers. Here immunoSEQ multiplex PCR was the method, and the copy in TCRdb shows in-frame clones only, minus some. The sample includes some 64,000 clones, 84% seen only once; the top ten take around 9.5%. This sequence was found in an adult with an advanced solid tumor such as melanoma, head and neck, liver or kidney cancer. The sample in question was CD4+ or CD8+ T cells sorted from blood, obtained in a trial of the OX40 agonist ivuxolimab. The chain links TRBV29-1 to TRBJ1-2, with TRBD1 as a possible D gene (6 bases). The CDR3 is CSVGSPGDYGYTF. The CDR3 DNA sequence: TGCAGCGTTGGAAGTCCAGGGGACTATGGCTACACCTTC.